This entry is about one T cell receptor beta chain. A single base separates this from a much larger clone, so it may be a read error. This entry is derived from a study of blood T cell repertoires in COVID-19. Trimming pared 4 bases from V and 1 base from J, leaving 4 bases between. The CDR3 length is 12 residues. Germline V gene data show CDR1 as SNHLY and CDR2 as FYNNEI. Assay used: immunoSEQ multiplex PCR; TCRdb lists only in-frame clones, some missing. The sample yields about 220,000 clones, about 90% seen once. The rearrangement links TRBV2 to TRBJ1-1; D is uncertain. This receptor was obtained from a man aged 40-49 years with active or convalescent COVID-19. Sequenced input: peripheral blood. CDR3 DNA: TGTGCCAGCAGTGCAGGGAACACTGAAGCTTTCTTT. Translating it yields CASSAGNTEAFF.